The entry below describes one T cell receptor (beta chain). Its antigen is currently unknown. This PCR relied on a set of 60 Vbeta primers and 13 Jbeta primers. The protocol was immunoSEQ multiplex PCR, while the TCRdb copy is restricted to in-frame clones and leaves out a portion. This sample has about 200,000 clones, with roughly 80% found just once. V gave up 0 bases and J gave up 9 bases, with 9 bases separating them. CDR1 and CDR2 (germline): SGHRS, YFSETQ. CDR3 size: 13 residues. This record belongs to a study of cytomegalovirus exposure and HLA in healthy donors. Study summary: A prior analysis found about 110 million unique TCR beta sequences from around 180 million T cells.

Findings of the study overall: A missense variant in DCLRE1C was later tied to TCR beta V- and J-gene trimming. An Asian-associated ancestry cluster reportedly showed fewer N-insertions than the approximately 630-donor mean in a later analysis.

Source material: PBMCs. This sequence joins TRBV5-1 and TRBJ2-2; perhaps TRBD2 as D (6 bases). The receptor was derived from a male donor in good health and CMV-seropositive. The CDR3 reads CASSLDAGWELFF. As DNA, the CDR3 is TGCGCCAGCAGCTTGGATGCGGGGTGGGAGCTGTTTTTT. Full variable domain (outside the CDR3, taken from reference TRBV5-1 and TRBJ2-2): KAGVTQTPRYLIKTRGQQVTLSCSPISGHRSVSWYQQTPGQGLQFLFEYFSETQRNKGNFPGRFSGRQFSNSRSEMNVSTLELGDSALYLCASSLDAGWELFFGEGSRLTVL.